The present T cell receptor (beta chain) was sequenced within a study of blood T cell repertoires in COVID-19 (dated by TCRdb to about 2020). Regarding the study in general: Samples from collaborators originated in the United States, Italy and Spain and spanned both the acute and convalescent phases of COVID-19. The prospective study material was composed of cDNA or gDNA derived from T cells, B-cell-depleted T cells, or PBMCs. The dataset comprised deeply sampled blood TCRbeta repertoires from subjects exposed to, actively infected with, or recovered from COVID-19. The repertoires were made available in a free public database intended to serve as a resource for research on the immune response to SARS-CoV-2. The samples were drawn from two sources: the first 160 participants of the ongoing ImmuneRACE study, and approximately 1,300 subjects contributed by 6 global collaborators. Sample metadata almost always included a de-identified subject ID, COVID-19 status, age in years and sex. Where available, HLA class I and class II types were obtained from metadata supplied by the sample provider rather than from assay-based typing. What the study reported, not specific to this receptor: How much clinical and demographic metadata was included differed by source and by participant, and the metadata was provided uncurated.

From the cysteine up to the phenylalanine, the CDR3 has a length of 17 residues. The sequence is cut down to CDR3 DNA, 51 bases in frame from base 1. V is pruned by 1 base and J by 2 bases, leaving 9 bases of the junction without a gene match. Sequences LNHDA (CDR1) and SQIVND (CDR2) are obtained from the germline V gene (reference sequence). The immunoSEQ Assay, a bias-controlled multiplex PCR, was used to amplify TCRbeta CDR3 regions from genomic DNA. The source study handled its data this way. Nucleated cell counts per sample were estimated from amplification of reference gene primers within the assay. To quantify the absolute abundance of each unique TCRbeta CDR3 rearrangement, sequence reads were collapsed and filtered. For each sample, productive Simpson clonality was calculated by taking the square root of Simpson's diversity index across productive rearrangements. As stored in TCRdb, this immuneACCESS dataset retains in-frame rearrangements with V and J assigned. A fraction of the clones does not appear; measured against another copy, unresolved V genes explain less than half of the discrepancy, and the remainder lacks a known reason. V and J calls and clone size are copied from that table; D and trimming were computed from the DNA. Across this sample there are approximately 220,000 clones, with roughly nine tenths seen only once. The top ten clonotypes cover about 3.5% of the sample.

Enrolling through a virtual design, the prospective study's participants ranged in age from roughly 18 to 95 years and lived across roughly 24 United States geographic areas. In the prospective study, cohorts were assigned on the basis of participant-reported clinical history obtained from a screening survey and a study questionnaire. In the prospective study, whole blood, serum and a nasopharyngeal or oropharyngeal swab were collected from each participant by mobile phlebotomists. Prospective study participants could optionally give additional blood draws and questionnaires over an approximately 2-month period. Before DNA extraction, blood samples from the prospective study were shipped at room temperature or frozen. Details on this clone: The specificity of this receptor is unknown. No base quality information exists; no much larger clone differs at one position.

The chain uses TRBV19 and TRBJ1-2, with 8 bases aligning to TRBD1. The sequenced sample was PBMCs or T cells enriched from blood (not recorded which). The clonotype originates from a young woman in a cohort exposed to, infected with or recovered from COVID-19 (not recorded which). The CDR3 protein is CASSIGFRDRLNYGYTF. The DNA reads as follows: TGTGCCAGTAGTATAGGGTTCCGGGACAGGCTAAACTATGGCTACACCTTC.